This is a list of T cell receptor beta chains from one sample in a study of CXCR3-negative and CXCR3-positive naive CD8 T cells. TCRdb reworked the 5' RACE reads into one entry per CDR3 protein, no DNA. This sample's table reports over 35,000 distinct CDR3 sequences. The material sequenced was naive CXCR3- CD8+ T cells from blood. The receptors stem from a human donor in good health. Some clones in this sample may be carry-over from other donors' samples. CDR3s include the opening cysteine and the closing phenylalanine or tryptophan.

j_call: TRBJ2-7
v_call: TRBV12-3/TRBV12-4
cdr3_length: 12
cdr3_aa: CASSLLGREQYF

j_call: TRBJ2-3
v_call: TRBV28
cdr3_length: 15
cdr3_aa: CASKEAETPTDTQYF

j_call: TRBJ1-2
v_call: TRBV28
cdr3_length: 17
cdr3_aa: CASSPPLDRGYRDGYTF

j_call: TRBJ1-2
v_call: TRBV29-1
cdr3_length: 12
cdr3_aa: CSVEPAGYGYTF

j_call: TRBJ2-1
v_call: TRBV28
cdr3_length: 15
cdr3_aa: CASRIKWGTYNEQFF

j_call: TRBJ2-7
v_call: TRBV5-6
cdr3_length: 13
cdr3_aa: CASSLGAGQSQYF

j_call: TRBJ2-1
v_call: TRBV6-2/TRBV6-3
cdr3_length: 15
cdr3_aa: CASSYGQGEVNEQFF

j_call: TRBJ2-7
v_call: TRBV1
cdr3_length: 16
cdr3_aa: CTSSQSIERESYEQYF

j_call: TRBJ2-2
v_call: TRBV25-1
cdr3_length: 16
cdr3_aa: CASSEGQGWLTGELFF

j_call: TRBJ2-4
v_call: TRBV10-3
cdr3_length: 15
cdr3_aa: CAISESGRAQNIQYF

j_call: TRBJ1-2
v_call: TRBV25-1
cdr3_length: 17
cdr3_aa: CASSEYEPYTDNYGYTF

j_call: TRBJ1-1
v_call: TRBV6-4
cdr3_length: 14
cdr3_aa: CASSDETGQAKAFF

j_call: TRBJ1-1
v_call: TRBV14
cdr3_length: 16
cdr3_aa: CASSLRTGLANTEAFF

j_call: TRBJ1-2
v_call: TRBV29-1
cdr3_length: 15
cdr3_aa: CSVLPPGQGKEGYTF

j_call: TRBJ2-7
v_call: TRBV7-9
cdr3_length: 12
cdr3_aa: CARSSRGYEQYF

j_call: TRBJ1-1
v_call: TRBV21-1
cdr3_length: 14
cdr3_aa: CASSRIKWYTEAFF

j_call: TRBJ1-2
v_call: TRBV28
cdr3_length: 15
cdr3_aa: CASSFNYGGTYGYTF

j_call: TRBJ1-5
v_call: TRBV28
cdr3_length: 14
cdr3_aa: CASRKMVWDQPQHF

j_call: TRBJ1-5
v_call: TRBV28
cdr3_length: 14
cdr3_aa: CASPGGKRDQPQHF

j_call: TRBJ2-1
v_call: TRBV9
cdr3_length: 14
cdr3_aa: CASSVGGGSGEQFF

j_call: TRBJ2-5
v_call: TRBV29-1
cdr3_length: 14
cdr3_aa: CSVEEVTDQETQYF

j_call: TRBJ2-4
v_call: TRBV12-3/TRBV12-4
cdr3_length: 17
cdr3_aa: CASSFSPEPVAKNIQYF

j_call: TRBJ2-3
v_call: TRBV7-9
cdr3_length: 16
cdr3_aa: CASSLLAGGRTDTQYF